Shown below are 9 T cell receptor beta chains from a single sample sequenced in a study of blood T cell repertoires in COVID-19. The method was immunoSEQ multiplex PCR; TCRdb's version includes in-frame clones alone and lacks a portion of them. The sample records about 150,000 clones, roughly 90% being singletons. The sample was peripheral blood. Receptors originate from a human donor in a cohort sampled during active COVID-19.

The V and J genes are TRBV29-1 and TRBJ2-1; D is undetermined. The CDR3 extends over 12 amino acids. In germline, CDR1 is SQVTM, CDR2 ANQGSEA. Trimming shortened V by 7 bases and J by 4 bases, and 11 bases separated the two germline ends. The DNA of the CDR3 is TGCAGCGGGGCGTCGGAATACAATGAGCAGTTCTTC. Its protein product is CSGASEYNEQFF.

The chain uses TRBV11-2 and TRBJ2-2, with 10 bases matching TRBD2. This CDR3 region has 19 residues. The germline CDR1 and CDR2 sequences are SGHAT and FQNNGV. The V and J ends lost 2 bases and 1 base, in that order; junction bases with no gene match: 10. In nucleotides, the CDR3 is TGTGCCAGCAGCTTATTACTAGCTAGCGGGGGTGGGAACACCGGGGAGCTGTTTTTT. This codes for CASSLLLASGGGNTGELFF.

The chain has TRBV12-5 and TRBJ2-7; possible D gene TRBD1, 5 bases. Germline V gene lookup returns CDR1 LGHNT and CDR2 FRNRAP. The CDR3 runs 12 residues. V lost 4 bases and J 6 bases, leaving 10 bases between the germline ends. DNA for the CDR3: TGTGCTAGTGGTTCCCAGGGTGGCGAGCAGTACTTC. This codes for CASGSQGGEQYF.

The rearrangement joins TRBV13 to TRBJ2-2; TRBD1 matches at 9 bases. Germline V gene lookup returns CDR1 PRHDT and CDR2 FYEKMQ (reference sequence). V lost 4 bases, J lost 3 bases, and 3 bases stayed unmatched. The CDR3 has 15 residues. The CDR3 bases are TGTGCCAGCAGCTACGACAGGGGGGACACCGGGGAGCTGTTTTTT. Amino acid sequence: CASSYDRGDTGELFF. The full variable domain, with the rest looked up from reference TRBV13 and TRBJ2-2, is AAGVIQSPRHLIKEKRETATLKCYPIPRHDTVYWYQQGPGQDPQFLISFYEKMQSDKGSIPDRFSAQQFSDYHSELNMSSLELGDSALYFCASSYDRGDTGELFFGEGSRLTVL.

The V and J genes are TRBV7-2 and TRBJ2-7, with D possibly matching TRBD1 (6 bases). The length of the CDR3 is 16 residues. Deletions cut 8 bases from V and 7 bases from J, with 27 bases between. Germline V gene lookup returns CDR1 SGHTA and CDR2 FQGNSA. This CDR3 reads CASAEQPGRGFGEQYF. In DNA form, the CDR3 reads TGTGCCAGCGCCGAGCAACCGGGCAGGGGATTTGGAGAGCAGTACTTC. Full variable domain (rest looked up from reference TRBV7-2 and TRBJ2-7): GAGVSQSPSNKVTEKGKDVELRCDPISGHTALYWYRQSLGQGLEFLIYFQGNSAPDKSGLPSDRFSAERTGGSVSTLTIQRTQQEDSAVYLCASAEQPGRGFGEQYFGPGTRLTVT.

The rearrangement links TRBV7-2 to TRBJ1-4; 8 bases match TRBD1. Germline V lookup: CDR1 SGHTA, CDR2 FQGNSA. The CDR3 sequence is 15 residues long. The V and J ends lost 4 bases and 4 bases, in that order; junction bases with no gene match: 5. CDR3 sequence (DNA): TGTGCCAGCAGCTCTTACGACAGGGGTAATGAAAAACTGTTTTTT. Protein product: CASSSYDRGNEKLFF.

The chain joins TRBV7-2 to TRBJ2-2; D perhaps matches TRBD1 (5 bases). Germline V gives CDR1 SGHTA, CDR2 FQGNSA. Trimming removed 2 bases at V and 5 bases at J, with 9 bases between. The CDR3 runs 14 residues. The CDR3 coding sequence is TGTGCCAGCAGCTTATTACCAGGGACCGGGGAGCTGTTTTTT. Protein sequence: CASSLLPGTGELFF.

The CDR3 loop reads CASRGGLAVTYEQYF. In DNA, the CDR3 is TGTGCCAGCAGGGGAGGACTAGCGGTGACCTACGAGCAGTACTTC. This chain joins TRBV5-4 and TRBJ2-7, with 10 bases matching TRBD2. Germline CDR1 SGHNT, CDR2 YYREEE (reference sequence). There are 15 residues in the CDR3. With 5 bases clipped from V and 2 bases from J, the junction kept 7 bases outside the gene matches.

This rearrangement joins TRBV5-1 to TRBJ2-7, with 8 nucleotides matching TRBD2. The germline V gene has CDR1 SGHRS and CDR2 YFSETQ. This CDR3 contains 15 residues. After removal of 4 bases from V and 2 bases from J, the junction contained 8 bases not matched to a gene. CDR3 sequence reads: CASSRALAAPYEQYF. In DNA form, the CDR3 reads TGCGCCAGCAGCCGAGCACTAGCGGCCCCCTACGAGCAGTACTTC.